This TCR beta chain was sequenced in a study of cytomegalovirus exposure and HLA in healthy donors. As for the donors, each was a healthy bone marrow donor. PCR primers comprised 60 Vbeta and 13 Jbeta primers. Libraries were prepared by immunoSEQ multiplex PCR; TCRdb keeps only in-frame clonotypes and omits some of them. Of about 80,000 clones listed, approximately 60% are singletons. The germline V and J ends were trimmed by 7 bases and 7 bases, with 23 bases remaining between them. Germline V gene lookup returns CDR1 SGHTA and CDR2 FQGNSA. The CDR3 loop spans 15 amino acids. This TCR was recovered from a male donor in good health and CMV-seropositive. Sequencing input: PBMCs. V and J are TRBV7-2 and TRBJ2-7; D may be TRBD1 (6 bases). The CDR3 sequence is CASTSVGQLGREQYF. As DNA, the CDR3 is TGTGCCAGCACCAGCGTCGGACAGTTGGGGCGAGAGCAGTACTTC. The full variable domain, its missing parts supplied by reference TRBV7-2 and TRBJ2-7, is GAGVSQSPSNKVTEKGKDVELRCDPISGHTALYWYRQSLGQGLEFLIYFQGNSAPDKSGLPSDRFSAERTGGSVSTLTIQRTQQEDSAVYLCASTSVGQLGREQYFGPGTRLTVT.